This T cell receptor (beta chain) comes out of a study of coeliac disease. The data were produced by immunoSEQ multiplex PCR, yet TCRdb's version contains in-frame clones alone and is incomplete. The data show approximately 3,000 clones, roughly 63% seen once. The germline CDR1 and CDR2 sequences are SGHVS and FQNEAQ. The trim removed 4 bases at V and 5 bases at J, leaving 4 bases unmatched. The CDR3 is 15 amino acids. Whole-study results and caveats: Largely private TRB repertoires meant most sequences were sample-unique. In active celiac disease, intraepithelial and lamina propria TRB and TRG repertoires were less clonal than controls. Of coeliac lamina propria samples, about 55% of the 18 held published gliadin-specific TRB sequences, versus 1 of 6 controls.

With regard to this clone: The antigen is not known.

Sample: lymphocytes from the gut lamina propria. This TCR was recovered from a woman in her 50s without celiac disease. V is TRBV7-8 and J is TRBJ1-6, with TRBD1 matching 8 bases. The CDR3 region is CASSWDRTNNSPLHF. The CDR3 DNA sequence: TGTGCCAGCAGCTGGGACAGGACAAATAATTCACCCCTCCACTTT.